This TCR beta chain emerged from a study of OX40 agonist ivuxolimab in advanced cancers. Overall study context: The patients received agonistic anti-OX40 (CD134) antibody ivuxolimab. Study results and caveats: CD8+ T cells averaged more expanded clones than CD4+.

The study sampled blood at baseline, cycle 4 day 1, and cycle 7 day 1. About this clone itself: Its antigen remains unknown.

Method: immunoSEQ multiplex PCR; TCRdb's copy keeps in-frame clones and lacks some. The sample yields approximately 58,000 clones, 70% to 80% seen once. The source material was CD4+ or CD8+ T cells sorted from blood, sampled in a trial of the OX40 agonist ivuxolimab. The TCR was taken from an adult with an advanced solid tumor such as melanoma, head and neck, liver or kidney cancer.

The CDR3 DNA sequence: TGTGCCAGCAGGAGAGGGACAGGGGGCACTGAAGCTTTCTTT. It translates to CASRRGTGGTEAFF. This chain uses TRBV2 with TRBJ1-1; 11 bases are a match to TRBD1. Per the germline V gene, CDR1 is SNHLY and CDR2 is FYNNEI. The CDR3 has 14 residues. With 6 bases clipped from V and 4 bases from J, the junction kept 4 bases outside the gene matches.